This is a list of T cell receptor beta chains from one sample in a study of T cells after yellow fever vaccination. TCRdb re-analysed the 5' RACE reads in MiXCR, keeping a single row per CDR3 protein. The repertoire holds 250,000 or so distinct CDR3 sequences, roughly 6.2% seen once, with around 1% in the top ten. The sequencing used CD4+ T cells sorted from PBMCs, collected on the day of the yellow fever booster vaccination. Receptor source: a man younger than 40 who received the YFV17D yellow fever vaccine. CDR3s include the opening cysteine and the closing phenylalanine or tryptophan. A D gene is named only where the DNA matches it firmly.

cdr3_aa	j_call	d_call	v_call
CASGLGNEQFF	TRBJ2-1	TRBD2	TRBV12-3/TRBV12-4
CASSLTRPETQYF	TRBJ2-5	-	TRBV7-2
CSAAGILNTEAFF	TRBJ1-1	-	TRBV20-1
CASSYGAGSYNEQFF	TRBJ2-1	-	TRBV6-2/TRBV6-3
CASSYSRGTTGSEQYF	TRBJ2-7	TRBD2	TRBV6-5
CASSTWDRSSYEQYF	TRBJ2-7	TRBD1	TRBV7-9
CASSLGRVAGENTDTQYF	TRBJ2-3	TRBD2	TRBV11-1
CASSLDQGGYEQYF	TRBJ2-7	-	TRBV7-2
CASSLGTGGFNEQYF	TRBJ2-7	TRBD1	TRBV7-7
CASSPSEREFSPLHF	TRBJ1-6	-	TRBV4-2
CASSLAVGGGSHEQFF	TRBJ2-1	TRBD2	TRBV5-1
CASSRDNTYEQYF	TRBJ2-7	-	TRBV5-1